Given below is one T cell receptor beta chain in context. This entry comes from a study of blood T cell repertoires in COVID-19. Germline V gene data show CDR1 as SGHRS and CDR2 as YFSETQ. V lost 1 base, J lost 0 bases, and 14 bases lay in between. The CDR3 is 16 residues long. TCRdb keeps only in-frame clones here, not all; method: immunoSEQ multiplex PCR. The table records 300,000 or so clones, around 87% of them present only once. Sequenced: peripheral blood. The clonotype originates from a woman between 50 and 59 years old who had recovered from COVID-19. The chain joins TRBV5-1 to TRBJ2-7; D is perhaps TRBD2 (5 bases). In nucleotides, the CDR3 is TGCGCCAGCAGCTTGAAGTTACGGGGTGTCTCCTACGAGCAGTACTTC. Translation gives CASSLKLRGVSYEQYF.